Following are 25 T cell receptor beta chains from one sample sequenced in a study of regulatory and conventional T cells in RAG deficiency. The sorted conventional CD4+ T cells were CD25-low and CD127-high, with genomic DNA sequenced. This table comes from immunoSEQ multiplex PCR, and its TCRdb copy is limited to in-frame clones, with some not included. The table lists 40,000 to 55,000 clones, 85% to 90% of them singletons. These data also formed part of another study, on regulatory T cells. This second study notes: Primers: 52 TRBV forward and 13 TRBJ reverse.

The specimen was CD4+ effector T cells sorted from blood. The source of these receptors is a human donor in good health.

This chain uses TRBV19 with TRBJ1-4; D call uncertain. The CDR3 contains 13 residues. V shed 6 bases and J shed 8 bases, with 13 bases lying between them. CDR1 is LNHDA and CDR2 is SQIVND in the germline V gene (reference sequence). The CDR3 region has the DNA TGTGCCAGTAGGAAAGCCCCGGCGGAAAAACTGTTTTTT. Amino acids: CASRKAPAEKLFF.

V gene TRBV20-1 combines with J gene TRBJ2-2, with D unclear. V lost 5 bases to trimming and J lost 9 bases, with 10 bases between them. The CDR3 loop spans 11 amino acids. The germline V gene has CDR1 DFQATT and CDR2 SNEGSKA (reference sequence). CDR3 DNA sequence: TGCAGTGCTCACGACCACAGGGAGCTGTTTTTT. Translated: CSAHDHRELFF.

The chain is built from TRBV6-1 and TRBJ1-4, with 8 bases lining up with TRBD1. Germline CDR1 and CDR2: MNHNS and SASEGT. This CDR3 has 15 amino acids. J was trimmed by 8 bases and V by 4 bases; bases with no gene match: 9. CDR3 in DNA: TGTGCCAGCAGTGCTTCCGGGACAGGTAGAGAAAAACTGTTTTTT. It specifies CASSASGTGREKLFF.

Points on this clone: At one of its ends the junction is not consistent with the germline gene, which may arise from a read error. Other DNA sequences of this sample code for an identical CDR3. The chain couples TRBV7-9 to TRBJ1-4, with D unclear. The germline V gene has CDR1 SEHNR and CDR2 FQNEAQ (reference sequence). CDR3 length: 14 residues. The CDR3 loop reads CASSFRQSNEKLFF. CDR3 DNA: TGTGCCAGCAGCTTTAGACAATCTAATGAAAAGCTGTTTTTT.

The chain has TRBV13 and TRBJ2-2, with TRBD2 matching 10 bases. V lost 5 bases to trimming and J lost 6 bases; unmatched junction nucleotides: 6. This CDR3 comprises 15 residues. The germline gives CDR1 PRHDT, CDR2 FYEKMQ (reference sequence). Here the CDR3 DNA reads TGTGCCAGCAGCCGAACTAGCGGGGCGGCCGGGGAGCTGTTTTTT. Amino acids: CASSRTSGAAGELFF.

CDR3 protein: CASSQDRLGSGNTIYF. The CDR3 DNA is TGCGCCAGCAGCCAAGATCGACTCGGCTCTGGAAACACCATATATTTT. The chain recombines TRBV4-1 with TRBJ1-3; unclear D gene. Between the trimmed V and J ends, which lost 0 bases and 0 bases, there was a span of 9 bases. Looked up from germline, CDR1 is MGHRA and CDR2 is YSYEKL. The CDR3 spans 16 residues.

The chain employs TRBV6-5 and TRBJ1-2; 7 nucleotides align to TRBD1. Germline-derived CDR1 and CDR2 are MNHEY and SVGAGI. CDR3 length: 14 amino acids. Unmatched junction bases numbered 5, after V lost 7 bases and J lost 0 bases. CDR3 DNA: TGTGCCAGCACTGTGACAGGGACTAACTATGGCTACACCTTC. Translating it yields CASTVTGTNYGYTF.

This chain uses TRBV5-1 with TRBJ2-2; 12 nucleotides match TRBD2. CDR3 length equals 16 residues. The J segment lost 7 bases and the V segment lost 3 bases, leaving 7 bases of the junction unmatched. Germline CDR1 is SGHRS and CDR2 is YFSETQ. The chain's CDR3 is CASSSLAGGPGGELFF. DNA for the CDR3: TGCGCCAGCAGCTCCCTAGCGGGAGGGCCCGGCGGGGAGCTGTTTTTT.

The chain links TRBV2 to TRBJ1-5; weak D call: TRBD1 (6 bases). Germline V gene lookup returns CDR1 SNHLY and CDR2 FYNNEI. Trimming cost V 5 bases and J 7 bases, with 15 bases left between them. The CDR3 extends over 14 amino acids. CDR3 sequence: CASSSQGLGQPQHF. The CDR3 DNA reads TGTGCCAGCAGTTCACAGGGATTGGGACAGCCCCAGCATTTT. Complete variable domain (other parts from reference TRBV2 and TRBJ1-5): EPEVTQTPSHQVTQMGQEVILRCVPISNHLYFYWYRQILGQKVEFLVSFYNNEISEKSEIFDDQFSVERPDGSNFTLKIRSTKLEDSAMYFCASSSQGLGQPQHFGDGTRLSIL.

This chain uses TRBV5-1 with TRBJ1-4; tentative D call: TRBD1 (6 bases). Germline V gene sequence: CDR1 SGHRS, CDR2 YFSETQ. V was shortened by 3 bases and J by 3 bases, with 12 bases between the two germline ends. CDR3 length: 15 amino acids. CDR3 sequence (DNA): TGCGCCAGCAGCTCCAGGACAGACTCTAATGAAAAACTGTTTTTT. This codes for CASSSRTDSNEKLFF.

This chain links TRBV13 with TRBJ1-1; D possibly corresponds to TRBD1 (5 bases). Germline V lookup: CDR1 PRHDT, CDR2 FYEKMQ (reference sequence). The CDR3 has 13 residues. The V end was cut by 5 bases, the J end by 4 bases, with 11 bases between. The CDR3, as DNA: TGTGCCAGCAGCCCCCGGGACGCCACTGAAGCTTTCTTT. Protein sequence: CASSPRDATEAFF.

The V gene is TRBV7-2, the J gene TRBJ2-1, with TRBD2 matching over 15 bases. The germline gives CDR1 SGHTA, CDR2 FQGNSA. The CDR3 is 18 residues long. V was clipped by 5 bases and J by 7 bases; unmatched bases: 12. This chain's CDR3 is CASSRGLAGGGARNEQFF. DNA for the CDR3: TGTGCCAGCAGCCGCGGACTAGCGGGAGGGGGGGCCCGTAATGAGCAGTTCTTC.

The genes are TRBV7-2 and TRBJ1-1; TRBD1 might be the D (6 bases). Germline V CDR1 and CDR2: SGHTA, FQGNSA. The CDR3 loop spans 14 amino acids. Trimming removed 5 bases at V and 2 bases at J, with 12 bases between. CDR3 DNA: TGTGCCAGCAGCACCGGGACAAAAAACACTGAAGCTTTCTTT. Residues: CASSTGTKNTEAFF.

The V call is TRBV7-3, the J call TRBJ1-1; D is unclear. The CDR3 contains 13 residues. The V and J ends lost 6 bases and 0 bases respectively, with 8 bases between them. Germline V gives CDR1 SGHTA, CDR2 FQGTGA. CDR3 sequence: CASREGLNTEAFF. In DNA, the CDR3 is TGTGCCAGCAGGGAGGGCTTGAACACTGAAGCTTTCTTT.

The rearrangement links TRBV27 to TRBJ1-1; the D is unclear. The CDR3 spans 15 residues. V was trimmed by 4 bases and J by 11 bases, leaving 23 bases between them. Germline V CDR1 and CDR2: MNHEY, SMNVEV (reference sequence). CDR3 sequence reads: CASSSLTALDGRAFF. The CDR3 nucleotides read TGTGCCAGCAGTTCTTTAACCGCCCTTGATGGGCGTGCTTTCTTT.

Turning to this clone: The junction and the germline gene differ at one end; a read error may be behind it. J is TRBJ2-1 and V is TRBV7-7; TRBD2 might be the D (5 bases). The germline CDR1 and CDR2 sequences are SSHAT and FNYEAQ (reference sequence). This CDR3 comprises 13 residues. CDR3: CASSLLQEGEQFF. The CDR3 nucleotides read TGTGCTAGCAGCTTACTCCAAGAGGGCGAGCAGTTCTTC.

The chain employs TRBV18 and TRBJ1-2; D is undetermined. The CDR3 consists of 17 residues. V was pared by 2 bases and J by 2 bases, with 18 bases between. Looked up from germline, CDR1 is KGHSH and CDR2 is LQKENI. The CDR3 is CASSPIEDAYTNYGYTF. DNA of the CDR3: TGTGCCAGCTCACCAATCGAGGACGCGTATACCAACTATGGCTACACCTTC.

This clone was detected only a few times. The rearrangement joins TRBV11-2 to TRBJ2-2; D call uncertain. Per the germline V gene, CDR1 is SGHAT and CDR2 is FQNNGV. V lost 4 bases and J lost 6, with 9 bases in between. The CDR3 is made up of 13 amino acids. The CDR3 is CASSSGYAGELFF. CDR3 in DNA: TGTGCCAGCAGCTCGGGCTATGCCGGGGAGCTGTTTTTT.

The rearrangement uses TRBV11-2 and TRBJ2-1, with 7 bases identical to TRBD2. Germline CDR1 reads SGHAT; CDR2 reads FQNNGV. The CDR3 contains 16 residues. With V trimmed by 0 bases and J by 1 base, 3 bases remained unmatched. The CDR3 is CASSLDVGGSYNEQFF. The CDR3 DNA reads TGTGCCAGCAGCTTAGATGTGGGGGGGTCCTACAATGAGCAGTTCTTC. Full variable domain (rest looked up from reference TRBV11-2 and TRBJ2-1): EAGVAQSPRYKIIEKRQSVAFWCNPISGHATLYWYQQILGQGPKLLIQFQNNGVVDDSQLPKDRFSAERLKGVDSTLKIQPAKLEDSAVYLCASSLDVGGSYNEQFFGPGTRLTVL.

V and J are TRBV5-4 and TRBJ2-4; possibly TRBD1 or TRBD2 for D (5 bases each). V was clipped by 4 bases and J by 3 bases, with 14 bases between them. From germline, CDR1 is SGHNT and CDR2 YYREEE (reference sequence). The CDR3 is 15 residues long. The CDR3 region is CASSPYGTDKNIQYF. The CDR3 DNA reads as TGTGCCAGCAGCCCCTATGGGACCGACAAAAACATTCAGTACTTC.

The chain couples TRBV6-5 to TRBJ2-2; TRBD1 matches 8 bases. CDR1 MNHEY and CDR2 SVGAGI come from the germline V gene. This CDR3 region has 15 residues. The V segment lost 6 bases and the J segment 0 bases; nucleotides outside the gene matches: 3. CDR3 nucleotide sequence: TGTGCCAGCAGCTTCAGGGGGCCGAACACCGGGGAGCTGTTTTTT. The encoded protein is CASSFRGPNTGELFF.

The CDR3 nucleotides read TGTGCCAGCAGTGCCCTAGAGCAGTTCTTC. The encoded protein is CASSALEQFF. V gene TRBV6-1 combines with J gene TRBJ2-1; D gene ambiguous. The CDR3 length is 10 residues. Germline loops: CDR1 MNHNS, CDR2 SASEGT. Deletions cut 4 bases from V and 10 bases from J, with 5 bases between.

The chain links TRBV27 to TRBJ1-1; D unclear. The CDR3 loop spans 13 amino acids. The V gene lost 10 bases and the J gene lost 2 bases, with 14 bases spanning the gap. In germline, CDR1 is MNHEY, CDR2 SMNVEV (reference sequence). CDR3 region: CATRLRANTEAFF. In DNA form, the CDR3 reads TGTGCCACCCGTTTAAGGGCCAACACTGAAGCTTTCTTT.

The chain uses TRBV21-1 and TRBJ1-1. TRBV21-1 is reported as a pseudogene. This CDR3 is 23 amino acids long. CDR3 sequence reads: CASTKGWHGGPSARGEVNTEAFF. The CDR3 DNA follows: TGTGCCAGCACCAAGGGGTGGCATGGGGGGCCCAGTGCCAGGGGAGAGGTGAACACTGAAGCTTTCTTT.

The rearrangement joins TRBV5-4 to TRBJ2-2, with no clear D. The CDR3 contains 13 residues. CDR1 and CDR2 (germline): SGHNT, YYREEE (reference sequence). V lost 5 bases and J lost 6, with 11 bases in between. As DNA, the CDR3 is TGTGCCAGCAGTCCGAGCCCCCCCGGGGAGCTGTTTTTT. Protein: CASSPSPPGELFF.